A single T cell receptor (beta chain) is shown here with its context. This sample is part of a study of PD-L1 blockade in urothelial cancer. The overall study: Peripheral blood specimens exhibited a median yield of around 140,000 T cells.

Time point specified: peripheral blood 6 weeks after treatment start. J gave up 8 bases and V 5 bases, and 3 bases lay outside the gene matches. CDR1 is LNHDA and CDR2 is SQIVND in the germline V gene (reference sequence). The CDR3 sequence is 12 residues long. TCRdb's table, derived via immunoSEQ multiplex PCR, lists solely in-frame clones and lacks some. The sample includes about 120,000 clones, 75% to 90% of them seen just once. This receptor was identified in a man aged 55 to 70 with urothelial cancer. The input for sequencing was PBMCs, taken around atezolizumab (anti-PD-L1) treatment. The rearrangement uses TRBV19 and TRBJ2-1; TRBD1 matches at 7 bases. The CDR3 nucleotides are TGTGCCAGTAGTGCGAGGGGGCATGAGCAGTTCTTC. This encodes CASSARGHEQFF.